The next 15 T cell receptor beta chains were all read from a single sample in a study of cytomegalovirus exposure and HLA in healthy donors. Vbeta (60) and Jbeta (13) primers were used in the PCR. Clones were read by immunoSEQ multiplex PCR, and TCRdb kept only the in-frame ones, dropping some. The data contain roughly 120,000 clones, approximately 80% of them singletons. The sequenced sample consisted of PBMCs. The receptors stem from a human donor in good health.

The sample holds one count of this clone. The chain joins TRBV27 to TRBJ2-7; tentative D call: TRBD2 (7 bases). The V and J ends lost 8 bases and 4 bases respectively, with 12 bases between them. The CDR3 sequence is 12 residues long. The germline V gene has CDR1 MNHEY and CDR2 SMNVEV (reference sequence). The CDR3, as DNA: TGTGCCAGCTCGGGGGGCAAGTACGAGCAGTACTTC. Translated: CASSGGKYEQYF.

The gene calls are TRBV28 and TRBJ1-6; tentatively, D is TRBD1 (6 bases). Trimming removed 9 bases from V and 3 bases from J, with 9 bases in between. The germline CDR1 and CDR2 sequences are MDHEN and SYDVKM. The CDR3 extends over 13 amino acids. CDR3 sequence reads: CASRGGYNSPLHF. CDR3 DNA: TGTGCCAGTAGGGGGGGCTATAATTCACCCCTCCACTTT. The complete variable domain, with remaining parts taken from reference TRBV28 and TRBJ1-6, reads DVKVTQSSRYLVKRTGEKVFLECVQDMDHENMFWYRQDPGLGLRLIYFSYDVKMKEKGDIPEGYSVSREKKERFSLILESASTNQTSMYLCASRGGYNSPLHFGNGTRLTVT.

The chain is built from TRBV10-3 and TRBJ1-2; TRBD1 agrees at 7 bases. The CDR3 length is 13 residues. Germline lookup yields CDR1 ENHRY and CDR2 SYGVKD. Trimming took 4 bases from V and 4 from J; bases not matched to a gene: 3. CDR3 DNA sequence: TGTGCCATCAGTGGGGACAGCCTCTATGGCTACACCTTC. Encoded protein: CAISGDSLYGYTF.

The V and J genes are TRBV7-9 and TRBJ2-7; D ambiguous. V was pared by 4 bases and J by 2 bases, with 6 bases between. The CDR3 runs to 12 residues. Germline CDR1 SEHNR, CDR2 FQNEAQ (reference sequence). The CDR3 sequence: CASSSLPYEQYF. The CDR3 DNA follows: TGTGCCAGCAGCTCCCTCCCCTACGAGCAGTACTTC.

V and J are TRBV10-1 and TRBJ2-5; no reliable D call. The tail of the sequence fits TRBJ2-7 better, so the J call may be wrong. Germline-derived CDR1 and CDR2 are WNHNN and SYGVQD (reference sequence). This CDR3 comprises 14 residues. The CDR3, as DNA: TGCGCCAGCAGTGATGAACGATCCGACTACGAGCAGTACTTC. The encoded protein is CASSDERSDYEQYF.

This rearrangement joins TRBV7-9 to TRBJ1-2, with 10 bases identical to TRBD1. The CDR3 is made up of 17 amino acids. Germline values: CDR1 SEHNR, CDR2 FQNEAQ (reference sequence). After removal of 4 bases from V and 7 bases from J, the junction contained 15 bases not matched to a gene. The CDR3 nucleotides read TGTGCCAGCAGCTCCAGCACCGGGACAGGGGATCTAGGTGGCTACACCTTC. Translation gives CASSSSTGTGDLGGYTF.

The gene calls are TRBV5-6 and TRBJ2-7; 7 positions match TRBD1. The CDR3 is 15 amino acids. The V gene end was trimmed by 4 bases and the J gene end by 2 bases; junction bases not matched to a gene: 9. Germline CDR1 reads SGHDT; CDR2 reads YYEEEE. CDR3 region: CASSQFDRAPYEQYF. The CDR3 region has the DNA TGTGCCAGCAGCCAATTTGACAGGGCACCCTACGAGCAGTACTTC.

The rearrangement links TRBV19 to TRBJ2-2; a weak D match, TRBD2 (6 bases). CDR1 and CDR2 from the germline V gene are LNHDA and SQIVND (reference sequence). Trimming took 4 bases from V and 6 from J, leaving 15 bases between them. The CDR3 is 15 residues long. CDR3 amino acids: CASSNGDLASGELFF. The DNA for the CDR3 is TGTGCCAGTAGTAACGGGGACTTAGCGTCCGGGGAGCTGTTTTTT.

This clone was detected only a few times. This chain joins TRBV5-1 and TRBJ1-2, with a weak D call TRBD1 (5 bases). The V gene's germline CDR1 is SGHRS and CDR2 YFSETQ. V was pared by 2 bases and J by 4 bases, with 9 bases between. CDR3 length equals 13 residues. CDR3 residues: CASSFRQSYGYTF. Here the CDR3 DNA reads TGCGCCAGCAGCTTCCGACAGAGCTATGGCTACACCTTC.

This clone was detected a few times. V and J are TRBV5-1 and TRBJ2-7; 10 bases align to TRBD2. The CDR3 is 15 amino acids. After removal of 7 bases from V and 0 bases from J, the junction contained 7 bases not matched to a gene. In germline, CDR1 is SGHRS, CDR2 YFSETQ. The CDR3 protein is CASFGLADSSYEQYF. The CDR3 coding sequence is TGCGCCAGCTTCGGACTAGCGGATAGCTCCTACGAGCAGTACTTC.

The table lists this clone with a count of one. The chain recombines TRBV5-1 with TRBJ2-5; 9 bases agree with TRBD1. Germline-derived CDR1 and CDR2 are SGHRS and YFSETQ. J gave up 4 bases and V 5 bases, and 12 bases lay outside the gene matches. The length of the CDR3 is 16 residues. In DNA form, the CDR3 reads TGCGCCAGCAGACAGGGGGCTAATAGTAAAGCAGAGACCCAGTACTTC. Protein sequence: CASRQGANSKAETQYF.

This chain connects TRBV25-1 to TRBJ2-7, with D perhaps matching TRBD2 (6 bases). Looked up from germline, CDR1 is MGHDK and CDR2 is SYGVNS. Deletions cut 2 bases from V and 0 bases from J, with 11 bases between. CDR3 length: 15 residues. CDR3 loop: CASSEGGQNSYEQYF. The CDR3 bases are TGTGCCAGCAGTGAAGGAGGGCAGAACTCCTACGAGCAGTACTTC.

The chain couples TRBV2 to TRBJ1-1; D not resolved. Germline loops: CDR1 SNHLY, CDR2 FYNNEI. Trimming removed 2 bases from V and 0 bases from J, with 7 bases in between. The CDR3 runs to 14 residues. CDR3 sequence: CASSEIGVNTEAFF. The CDR3 DNA reads as TGTGCCAGCAGTGAAATCGGTGTGAACACTGAAGCTTTCTTT.

The CDR3 loop reads CASSVSTGRSSGNTIYF. The DNA for the CDR3 is TGTGCCAGCAGCGTAAGTACAGGGAGAAGCTCTGGAAACACCATATATTTT. The rearrangement links TRBV9 to TRBJ1-3; tentative D call: TRBD1 (6 bases). CDR3 length equals 17 residues. The germline V gene has CDR1 SGDLS and CDR2 YYNGEE. V lost 1 base and J lost 0, with 14 bases in between.

The V gene is TRBV19, the J gene TRBJ2-5; 9 nucleotides match TRBD2. V shed 4 bases and J 2 bases; nucleotides not matched to a gene: 8. Germline CDR1 LNHDA, CDR2 SQIVND (reference sequence). The CDR3 sequence is 16 residues long. The CDR3 spells CASSTGLAILQETQYF. In DNA form, the CDR3 reads TGTGCCAGTAGTACCGGACTAGCGATACTACAAGAGACCCAGTACTTC.